This TCR beta chain emerged from a study of blood T cell repertoires in COVID-19. J lost 5 bases, V lost 6 bases, and 6 bases had no gene match. This CDR3 has 12 amino acids. The germline gives CDR1 SQVTM, CDR2 ANQGSEA. This table comes from immunoSEQ multiplex PCR, and its TCRdb copy is limited to in-frame clones, with some not included. The table lists approximately 66,000 clones, roughly 89% of them singletons. The sequenced material came from peripheral blood. This clonotype was sampled from a man in his 60s with acute or convalescent COVID-19. This chain connects TRBV29-1 to TRBJ1-1; 7 nucleotides align to TRBD1. The CDR3 here is CSVGHRGTEAFF. The CDR3 DNA reads TGCAGCGTCGGGCACAGGGGTACTGAAGCTTTCTTT.